Sequencing of this TCR beta chain was carried out in a study of cytomegalovirus exposure and HLA in healthy donors. Trimming shortened V by 3 bases and J by 5 bases, and 19 bases separated the two germline ends. The CDR3 is 15 amino acids. Germline CDR1 SQVTM, CDR2 ANQGSEA. Clones were read by immunoSEQ multiplex PCR, and TCRdb kept only the in-frame ones, dropping some. The sample has 250,000 to 350,000 clones; around 87% are singletons. The sample consisted of PBMCs. This TCR was sampled from a woman under 40 in good health and CMV-seropositive. The rearrangement joins TRBV29-1 to TRBJ1-2; D gene unclear. CDR3 sequence: CSVDQVGPMNYGYTF. DNA for the CDR3: TGCAGCGTTGACCAGGTTGGGCCAATGAATTATGGCTACACCTTC.